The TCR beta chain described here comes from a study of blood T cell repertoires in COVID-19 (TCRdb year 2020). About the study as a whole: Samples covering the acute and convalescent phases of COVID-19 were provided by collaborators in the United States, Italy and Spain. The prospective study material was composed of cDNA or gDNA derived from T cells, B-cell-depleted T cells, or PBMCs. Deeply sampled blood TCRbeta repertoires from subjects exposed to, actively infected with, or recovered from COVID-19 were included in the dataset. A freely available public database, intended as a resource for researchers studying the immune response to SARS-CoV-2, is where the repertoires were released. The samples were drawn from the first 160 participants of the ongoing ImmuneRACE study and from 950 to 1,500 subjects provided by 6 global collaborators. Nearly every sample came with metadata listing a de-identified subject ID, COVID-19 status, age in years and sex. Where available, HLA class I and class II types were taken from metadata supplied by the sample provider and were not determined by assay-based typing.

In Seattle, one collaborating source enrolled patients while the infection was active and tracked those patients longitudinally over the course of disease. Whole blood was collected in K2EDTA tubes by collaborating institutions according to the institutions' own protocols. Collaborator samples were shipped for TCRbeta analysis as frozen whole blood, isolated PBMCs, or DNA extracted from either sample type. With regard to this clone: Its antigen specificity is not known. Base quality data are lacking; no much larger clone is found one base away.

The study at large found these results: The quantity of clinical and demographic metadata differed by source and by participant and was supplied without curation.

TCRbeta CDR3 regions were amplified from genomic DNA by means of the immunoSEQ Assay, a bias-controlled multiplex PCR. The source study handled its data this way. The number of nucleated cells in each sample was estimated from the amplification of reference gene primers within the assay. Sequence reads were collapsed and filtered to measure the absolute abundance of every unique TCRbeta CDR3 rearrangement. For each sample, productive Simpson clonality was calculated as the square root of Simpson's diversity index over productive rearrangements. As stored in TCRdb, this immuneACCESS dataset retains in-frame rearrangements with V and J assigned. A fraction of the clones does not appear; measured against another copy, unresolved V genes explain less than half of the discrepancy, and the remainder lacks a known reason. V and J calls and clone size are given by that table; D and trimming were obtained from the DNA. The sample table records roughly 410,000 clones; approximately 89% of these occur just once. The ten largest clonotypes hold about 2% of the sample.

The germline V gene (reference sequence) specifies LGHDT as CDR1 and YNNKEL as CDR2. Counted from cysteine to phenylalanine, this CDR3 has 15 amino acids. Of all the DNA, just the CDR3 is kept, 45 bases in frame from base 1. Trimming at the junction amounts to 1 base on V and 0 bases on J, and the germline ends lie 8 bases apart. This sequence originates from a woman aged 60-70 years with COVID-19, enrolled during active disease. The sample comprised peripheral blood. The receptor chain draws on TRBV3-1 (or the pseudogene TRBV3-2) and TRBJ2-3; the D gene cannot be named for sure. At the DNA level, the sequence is TGTGCCAGCAGCCAAGGGTATAGTAGCACAGATACGCAGTATTTT. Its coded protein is CASSQGYSSTDTQYF.